A single sample gave rise to the 22 T cell receptor beta chains below, sequenced in a study of monozygotic twins with inflammatory bowel disease. Using the 5' RACE reads, TCRdb records one entry per CDR3 protein without DNA. The sample totals some 89,000 distinct CDR3 sequences; its top ten clones hold approximately 7%. Sequenced material: blood. All receptors derive from a human donor with ulcerative colitis or Crohn's disease, or a healthy co-twin of an affected twin (not recorded which).

The chain is built from TRBV7-9 and TRBJ2-5. The CDR3 runs to 14 residues. Germline V gene sequence: CDR1 SEHNR, CDR2 FQNEAQ (reference sequence). CDR3 region: CASSLVSYQETQYF. The whole variable domain, remainder taken from reference TRBV7-9 and TRBJ2-5, is DTGVSQNPRHKITKRGQNVTFRCDPISEHNRLYWYRQTLGQGPEFLTYFQNEAQLEKSRLLSDRFSAERPKGSFSTLEIQRTEQGDSAMYLCASSLVSYQETQYFGPGTRLLVL.

The chain employs TRBV7-8 and TRBJ2-6. Looked up from germline, CDR1 is SGHVS and CDR2 is FQNEAQ. There are 15 residues in the CDR3. The CDR3 sequence is CASSSLSSGANVLTF.

The J gene is TRBJ2-5, the V gene TRBV2; TCRdb names TRBD1, which stays unverified in the absence of DNA. Germline values: CDR1 SNHLY, CDR2 FYNNEI. The CDR3 spans 15 residues. CDR3 amino acids: CASSPGQGAYETQYF.

The rearrangement links TRBV10-3 to TRBJ1-2. Germline values: CDR1 ENHRY, CDR2 SYGVKD. The CDR3 consists of 11 residues. This CDR3 reads CAISDNYGYTF.

The chain joins TRBV29-1 to TRBJ1-2. Germline loops: CDR1 SQVTM, CDR2 ANQGSEA. The CDR3 covers 14 residues. The CDR3 is CSVDREGLNYGYTF.

V gene TRBV2 combines with J gene TRBJ2-7; TCRdb's D gene call, TRBD1, goes unchecked for lack of DNA. The CDR3 contains 14 residues. CDR1 and CDR2 from the germline V gene are SNHLY and FYNNEI. CDR3 sequence reads: CASSDRQERDEQYF.

CDR3 protein: CASGTPNGRDEQFF. The chain recombines TRBV4-1 with TRBJ2-1; checking the TCRdb D call of TRBD2 is not possible without DNA. Germline V gives CDR1 MGHRA, CDR2 YSYEKL. The CDR3 runs to 14 residues.

The gene calls are TRBV7-2 and TRBJ1-6; TCRdb's D call of TRBD1 is untestable without DNA. The germline gives CDR1 SGHTA, CDR2 FQGNSA. The CDR3 sequence is 14 residues long. The CDR3 loop is CASSLYRDESPLHF.

V usage is TRBV20-1 and J usage is TRBJ2-3; TCRdb names TRBD2, which stays unverified in the absence of DNA. In germline, CDR1 is DFQATT, CDR2 SNEGSKA (reference sequence). This CDR3 is built from 15 residues. The chain's CDR3 is CSARVRALRGYTQYF.

This chain connects TRBV7-9 to TRBJ2-5; TCRdb picks TRBD1, but there is no DNA to check that call. The germline CDR1 and CDR2 sequences are SEHNR and FQNEAQ (reference sequence). The CDR3 length is 15 residues. CDR3 sequence: CASSLNRGVSETQYF.

This chain uses TRBV20-1 with TRBJ2-1; absent DNA, TCRdb's TRBD1 call cannot be checked. The CDR3 has 13 residues. The V gene's germline CDR1 is DFQATT and CDR2 SNEGSKA (reference sequence). The CDR3 loop reads CSALHRGTGEQFF.

The chain has TRBV5-1 and TRBJ1-1. Germline CDR1 SGHRS, CDR2 YFSETQ. This CDR3 has 15 residues. The CDR3 is CASSLEEVMNTEAFF.

The V gene is TRBV5-1, the J gene TRBJ1-2; TCRdb gives TRBD1 as the D gene, but with no DNA this cannot be confirmed. This CDR3 comprises 14 residues. Germline lookup yields CDR1 SGHRS and CDR2 YFSETQ. CDR3 protein: CASSLEGANYGYTF.

The CDR3 here is CASSTALREETEAFF. The V gene is TRBV6-2 or TRBV6-3, the J gene TRBJ1-1. CDR1 and CDR2 (germline): MNHEY, SVGEGT. This CDR3 is 15 amino acids long.

This chain connects TRBV5-5 to TRBJ2-5; TCRdb reports TRBD1, a call that lacks DNA to check it against. Germline lookup yields CDR1 SGHKS and CDR2 YYEKEE (reference sequence). The CDR3 is 15 residues long. The CDR3 region is CASSLYPGQQETQYF.

The genes are TRBV12-3 or TRBV12-4 and TRBJ1-6. The CDR3 has 13 amino acids. This CDR3 reads CASTLGTRSPLHF.

The V gene is TRBV20-1, the J gene TRBJ1-1. The germline V gene has CDR1 DFQATT and CDR2 SNEGSKA (reference sequence). The CDR3 loop spans 11 amino acids. CDR3 loop: CSASRGPEAFF.

J is TRBJ2-3 and V is TRBV19. CDR3 length: 13 residues. The V gene's germline CDR1 is LNHDA and CDR2 SQIVND (reference sequence). CDR3 sequence: CASSLLDADTHYF.

The gene calls are TRBV6-7 and TRBJ2-6; with no DNA, the TCRdb D assignment of TRBD2 cannot be verified. TRBV6-7 is an ORF for which the function is uncertain. The CDR3 is made up of 18 amino acids. The CDR3 loop is CASSQGEPGPAGANVLTF.

This rearrangement joins TRBV9 to TRBJ2-1; TCRdb designates TRBD1, a call that cannot be tested without DNA. The germline gives CDR1 SGDLS, CDR2 YYNGEE. There are 14 residues in the CDR3. The CDR3 loop reads CASSVGTGNNEQFF.

The CDR3 is CASSGRDNEQFF. V gene TRBV5-4 combines with J gene TRBJ2-1. CDR3 length equals 12 residues. The germline V gene encodes CDR1 SGHNT and CDR2 YYREEE (reference sequence).

The rearrangement joins TRBV15 to TRBJ1-5; the TCRdb D gene call, TRBD1, has no DNA to confirm it. The germline V gene has CDR1 LNHNV and CDR2 YYDKDF (reference sequence). CDR3 size: 15 residues. The CDR3 spells CATSRLTGGNQPQHF.